This T cell receptor beta chain was documented in a study of shared clonotypes between healthy human individuals. A note on this clone: Its specificity is unknown.

Profiled with immunoSEQ multiplex PCR; TCRdb holds only in-frame clones, not every one. The table has over 700,000 clones, just under 75% seen once. Study-level points and caveats: A generally larger estimated richness was seen in naive subsets than in memory subsets. It was only blood that was sampled, and tissue repertoires likely differ. Expectations were that clonotype sharing among donors would be affected by sequencing depth.

From CD4+ cells came CD45RA+ naive and CD45RA-negative memory subsets. Per germline, CDR1 SGHRS and CDR2 YFSETQ. J lost 6 bases, V lost 3 bases, and 7 bases had no gene match. This CDR3 spans 15 amino acids. The sample taken for sequencing was memory CD4+ T cells sorted from blood. Subset specified: CD45RA-negative fraction. The genes are TRBV5-1 and TRBJ2-2, with TRBD2 identical over 8 bases. The clonotype comes from a woman between 25 and 40 years old in good health. DNA of the CDR3: TGCGCCAGCAGCTCAGGGACTAGTCGGTCCGGGGAGCTGTTTTTT. This codes for CASSSGTSRSGELFF. The full variable domain, rest sourced from reference TRBV5-1 and TRBJ2-2, is KAGVTQTPRYLIKTRGQQVTLSCSPISGHRSVSWYQQTPGQGLQFLFEYFSETQRNKGNFPGRFSGRQFSNSRSEMNVSTLELGDSALYLCASSSGTSRSGELFFGEGSRLTVL.